Listed here are 17 T cell receptor beta chains from one sample, sequenced in a study of T cells in Graves' hyperthyroidism and ophthalmopathy. Amplification of TCR beta CDR3 regions was performed using RNA transcripts as template. During a first-round RT-PCR of the TCR CDR3, the HTBI primer set was used. TCRdb reanalysed the multiplex PCR reads using MiXCR and keeps one entry per CDR3 protein. The sample holds 530,000 or so distinct CDR3 sequences, about 45% seen once. What was sequenced was peripheral blood or thyroid tissue (not recorded which). Receptors originate from a woman aged 18-29 years with Graves' hyperthyroidism.

The sample holds a few counts of this clonotype. The chain joins TRBV20-1 to TRBJ2-1; no clear D gene. CDR1 and CDR2 (germline): DFQATT, SNEGSKA (reference sequence). Trimming pared 6 bases from V and 0 bases from J, leaving 12 bases between. The CDR3 extends over 14 amino acids. The CDR3 protein is CSAALESSYNEQFF. The CDR3, as DNA: TGCAGTGCAGCTTTAGAGAGCTCCTACAATGAGCAGTTCTTC.

The J gene is TRBJ2-7, the V gene TRBV7-3; 8 nucleotides align to TRBD2. The CDR3 sequence is 15 residues long. The germline CDR1 and CDR2 sequences are SGHTA and FQGTGA. The ends lost 4 bases at V and 5 bases at J; junction bases unmatched: 10. The CDR3 loop is CASSSSGTRYHEQYF. CDR3 nucleotides: TGTGCCAGCAGCTCGAGCGGGACTAGATACCACGAGCAGTACTTC.

The chain is built from TRBV2 and TRBJ2-7, with a tentative D call TRBD1 (5 bases). Trimming took off 9 bases at V and 7 bases at J, with 19 bases between the two ends. Germline CDR1 reads SNHLY; CDR2 reads FYNNEI. This CDR3 has 13 residues. The CDR3 DNA reads TGTGCCAGTAAGGGGAACATGGTGGATGAGCAGTACTTC. It yields the protein CASKGNMVDEQYF. The variable domain in full, with the rest retrieved from reference TRBV2 and TRBJ2-7, is EPEVTQTPSHQVTQMGQEVILRCVPISNHLYFYWYRQILGQKVEFLVSFYNNEISEKSEIFDDQFSVERPDGSNFTLKIRSTKLEDSAMYFCASKGNMVDEQYFGPGTRLTVT.

A remark on this clonotype: This CDR3 is missing its conserved last phenylalanine or tryptophan, likely due to a read error. V is TRBV7-9 and J is TRBJ1-1, with a weak D call TRBD1 (5 bases). The CDR3 has 15 amino acids. The germline gives CDR1 SEHNR, CDR2 FQNEAQ (reference sequence). V gave up 5 bases and J gave up 3 bases, with 16 bases separating them. CDR3 DNA sequence: TGTGCCAGCAGCGTAAGGCAGGGAAGGGACACTGAAGCTTTCCTT. Translated, it gives CASSVRQGRDTEAFL.

A note on this clonotype: At one of its ends the junction is not consistent with the germline gene, which may arise from a read error. As DNA, the CDR3 is TGCAGCGTTGAGCCTAGCGGGGCCTACGTCCTGACTTTC. It encodes CSVEPSGAYVLTF. This rearrangement joins TRBV29-1 to TRBJ2-6, with TRBD2 matching 9 bases. This CDR3 region has 13 residues. Germline V CDR1 and CDR2: SQVTM, ANQGSEA.

As for this clonotype: Just one base apart from a much larger clone, this may be a read error. The chain combines TRBV7-8 with TRBJ2-2; tentatively, D is TRBD2 (6 bases). Germline assignment: CDR1 SGHVS and CDR2 FQNEAQ. The CDR3 is 14 residues long. CDR3 coding DNA: TGTGCCAGCAGTGATGACTGGGGGGTCGGGGAGCTGCTTTTT. Encoded protein: CASSDDWGVGELLF.

This clonotype has ten or more counts. The gene calls are TRBV2 and TRBJ1-4; no clear D. Looked up from germline, CDR1 is SNHLY and CDR2 is FYNNEI. The V end lost 2 bases, the J end lost 4 bases, and 8 bases lay between the germline ends. The CDR3 runs to 14 residues. Here the CDR3 DNA reads TGTGCCAGCAGTGAAATAGGGATTAATGAAAAACTGTTTTTT. It specifies CASSEIGINEKLFF.

Notes on this clonotype: This may be a read error: a much more frequent sequence differs by one nucleotide. This chain uses TRBV7-9 with TRBJ1-4; D is possibly TRBD1 (6 bases). V lost 4 bases and J 0 bases, leaving 9 bases between the germline ends. This CDR3 contains 15 residues. CDR1 and CDR2 from the germline V gene are SEHNR and FQNEAQ (reference sequence). DNA for the CDR3: TGTGCCAGCAGCTGGGGGACAACAACTAATGAAAAACTGTTTTTT. Its translation is CASSWGTTTNEKLFF.

In this sample, this clonotype turned up many times. This chain uses TRBV19 with TRBJ2-7; 9 positions agree with TRBD2. CDR1 LNHDA and CDR2 SQIVND come from the germline V gene (reference sequence). This CDR3 has 13 amino acids. With 3 bases clipped from V and 7 bases from J, the junction kept 4 bases outside the gene matches. As DNA, the CDR3 is TGTGCCAGTAGTATGTCCAGCGGGAGGGAGCAGTACTTC. This codes for CASSMSSGREQYF.

This clonotype was counted ten times or more. The chain joins TRBV15 to TRBJ1-6; 10 bases match TRBD1. The germline V gene encodes CDR1 LNHNV and CDR2 YYDKDF (reference sequence). V lost 1 base, J lost 11 bases, and 5 bases stayed unmatched. CDR3 length equals 15 residues. In DNA form, the CDR3 reads TGTGCCACCAGCAGAGGGGACAGGGGTGCTCCACCCCTCCACTTT. It specifies CATSRGDRGAPPLHF.

This clonotype was seen many times. The V and J genes are TRBV7-9 and TRBJ2-7; 8 nucleotides align to TRBD2. Germline V CDR1 and CDR2: SEHNR, FQNEAQ (reference sequence). This CDR3 contains 15 residues. The J segment lost 0 bases and the V segment lost 2 bases, leaving 3 bases of the junction unmatched. CDR3 region: CASSLLSGVSYEQYF. CDR3 nucleotides: TGTGCCAGCAGCTTACTTAGCGGGGTCTCCTACGAGCAGTACTTC.

The table lists this clonotype with a few counts. The chain is built from TRBV6-1 and TRBJ2-3; TRBD2 matches 14 bases. V lost 7 bases to trimming and J lost 3 bases; unmatched junction nucleotides: 3. The CDR3 extends over 15 amino acids. Germline V gene data show CDR1 as MNHNS and CDR2 as SASEGT. In DNA form, the CDR3 reads TGTGCCAGCACCGGGACTAGCGGGGGAACAGATACGCAGTATTTT. Its protein is CASTGTSGGTDTQYF.

This clonotype was observed at least ten times. V and J are TRBV10-3 and TRBJ2-7; D is possibly TRBD2 (5 bases). The CDR3 is made up of 13 amino acids. Trimming pared 6 bases from V and 3 bases from J, leaving 12 bases between. CDR1 ENHRY and CDR2 SYGVKD come from the germline V gene. CDR3 nucleotide sequence: TGTGCCATCAGCGGTGAGGGAAACTACGAGCAGTACTTC. This encodes CAISGEGNYEQYF.

This clonotype was observed many times. The rearrangement uses TRBV20-1 and TRBJ2-7; 7 bases fit TRBD2. CDR1 is DFQATT, CDR2 SNEGSKA, per germline (reference sequence). With V trimmed by 0 bases and J by 4 bases, 9 bases remained unmatched. This CDR3 region has 15 residues. CDR3 nucleotides: TGCAGTGCTAGAGATAACGGCGGGAGCGGGTACGAGCAGTACTTC. This codes for CSARDNGGSGYEQYF.

This clonotype was seen repeatedly, ten times or more. The genes are TRBV20-1 and TRBJ2-7, with 9 positions matching TRBD1. J gave up 5 bases and V 6 bases, and 11 bases lay outside the gene matches. The CDR3 loop spans 14 amino acids. Germline lookup yields CDR1 DFQATT and CDR2 SNEGSKA (reference sequence). The CDR3 DNA reads TGCAGTGCCCCCGGGACAGGGTTTCTCGACGAGCAGTACTTC. Amino acid sequence: CSAPGTGFLDEQYF.

This clonotype showed up many times. The CDR3 protein is CASSQGWTGQETQYF. CDR3 in DNA: TGTGCCAGCAGCCAAGGGTGGACAGGTCAAGAGACCCAGTACTTC. The chain combines TRBV4-2 with TRBJ2-5, with 7 bases that match TRBD1. CDR1 LGHNA and CDR2 YNFKEQ come from the germline V gene. The CDR3 sequence is 15 residues long. The V and J ends lost 1 base and 2 bases, in that order; junction bases with no gene match: 4.

A note on this clonotype: Relative to the germline gene, one junction end is altered; a read error may explain this. The rearrangement links TRBV6-4 to TRBJ1-1; D is unclear. Germline CDR1 reads MRHNA; CDR2 reads SNTAGT. The CDR3 consists of 10 residues. The CDR3 DNA is TGTGCCAGCAGTGACCTGGGGAAGGCCTTT. Translation: CASSDLGKAF.